This T cell receptor beta chain appears in the sequencing data of a study of T cell repertoires in cytomegalovirus infection. This CDR3 contains 13 residues. Trimming took off 1 base at V and 6 bases at J, with 9 bases between the two ends. CDR1 and CDR2 from the germline V gene are SGHTA and FQGNSA. TCRdb reprocessed the reads via MiXCR and lists one record per CDR3 protein. The table shows more than 650,000 distinct CDR3 sequences, with 35% occurring only once. A few counts support this clonotype. The sequencing input was PBMCs. This sequence joins TRBV7-2 and TRBJ1-2; D unclear. The clonotype originates from a human donor in good health (CMV status not recorded). Some clones in this sample may be carry-over from other donors' samples. Written as DNA, the CDR3 is TGTGCCAGCAGCTTAGATTTCGGTGATGGCTACACCTTC. Translating it yields CASSLDFGDGYTF.